This T cell receptor (beta chain) appears in the sequencing data of a study of CD8 T cells in ankylosing spondylitis. In this sample, this clonotype turned up a few times. The CDR3 loop spans 14 amino acids. Germline V CDR1 and CDR2: MNHNS, SASEGT. Unmatched junction bases numbered 7, after V lost 7 bases and J lost 7 bases. TCRdb itself ran the 5' RACE reads through MiXCR, one entry per CDR3 protein. Counted here are about 280,000 distinct CDR3 sequences, around 19% occurring once; the ten biggest clones make up under 8.5%. The genes are TRBV6-1 and TRBJ2-2, with TRBD2 identical over 9 bases. The sample comprised blood, either unsorted or a sorted T cell fraction (not recorded which). The source is a male donor with ankylosing spondylitis or in good health (not recorded which). CDR3 nucleotide sequence: TGTGCCAGCACCGCGTTAGCGGGAGTCGGGGAGCTGTTTTTT. This encodes CASTALAGVGELFF.